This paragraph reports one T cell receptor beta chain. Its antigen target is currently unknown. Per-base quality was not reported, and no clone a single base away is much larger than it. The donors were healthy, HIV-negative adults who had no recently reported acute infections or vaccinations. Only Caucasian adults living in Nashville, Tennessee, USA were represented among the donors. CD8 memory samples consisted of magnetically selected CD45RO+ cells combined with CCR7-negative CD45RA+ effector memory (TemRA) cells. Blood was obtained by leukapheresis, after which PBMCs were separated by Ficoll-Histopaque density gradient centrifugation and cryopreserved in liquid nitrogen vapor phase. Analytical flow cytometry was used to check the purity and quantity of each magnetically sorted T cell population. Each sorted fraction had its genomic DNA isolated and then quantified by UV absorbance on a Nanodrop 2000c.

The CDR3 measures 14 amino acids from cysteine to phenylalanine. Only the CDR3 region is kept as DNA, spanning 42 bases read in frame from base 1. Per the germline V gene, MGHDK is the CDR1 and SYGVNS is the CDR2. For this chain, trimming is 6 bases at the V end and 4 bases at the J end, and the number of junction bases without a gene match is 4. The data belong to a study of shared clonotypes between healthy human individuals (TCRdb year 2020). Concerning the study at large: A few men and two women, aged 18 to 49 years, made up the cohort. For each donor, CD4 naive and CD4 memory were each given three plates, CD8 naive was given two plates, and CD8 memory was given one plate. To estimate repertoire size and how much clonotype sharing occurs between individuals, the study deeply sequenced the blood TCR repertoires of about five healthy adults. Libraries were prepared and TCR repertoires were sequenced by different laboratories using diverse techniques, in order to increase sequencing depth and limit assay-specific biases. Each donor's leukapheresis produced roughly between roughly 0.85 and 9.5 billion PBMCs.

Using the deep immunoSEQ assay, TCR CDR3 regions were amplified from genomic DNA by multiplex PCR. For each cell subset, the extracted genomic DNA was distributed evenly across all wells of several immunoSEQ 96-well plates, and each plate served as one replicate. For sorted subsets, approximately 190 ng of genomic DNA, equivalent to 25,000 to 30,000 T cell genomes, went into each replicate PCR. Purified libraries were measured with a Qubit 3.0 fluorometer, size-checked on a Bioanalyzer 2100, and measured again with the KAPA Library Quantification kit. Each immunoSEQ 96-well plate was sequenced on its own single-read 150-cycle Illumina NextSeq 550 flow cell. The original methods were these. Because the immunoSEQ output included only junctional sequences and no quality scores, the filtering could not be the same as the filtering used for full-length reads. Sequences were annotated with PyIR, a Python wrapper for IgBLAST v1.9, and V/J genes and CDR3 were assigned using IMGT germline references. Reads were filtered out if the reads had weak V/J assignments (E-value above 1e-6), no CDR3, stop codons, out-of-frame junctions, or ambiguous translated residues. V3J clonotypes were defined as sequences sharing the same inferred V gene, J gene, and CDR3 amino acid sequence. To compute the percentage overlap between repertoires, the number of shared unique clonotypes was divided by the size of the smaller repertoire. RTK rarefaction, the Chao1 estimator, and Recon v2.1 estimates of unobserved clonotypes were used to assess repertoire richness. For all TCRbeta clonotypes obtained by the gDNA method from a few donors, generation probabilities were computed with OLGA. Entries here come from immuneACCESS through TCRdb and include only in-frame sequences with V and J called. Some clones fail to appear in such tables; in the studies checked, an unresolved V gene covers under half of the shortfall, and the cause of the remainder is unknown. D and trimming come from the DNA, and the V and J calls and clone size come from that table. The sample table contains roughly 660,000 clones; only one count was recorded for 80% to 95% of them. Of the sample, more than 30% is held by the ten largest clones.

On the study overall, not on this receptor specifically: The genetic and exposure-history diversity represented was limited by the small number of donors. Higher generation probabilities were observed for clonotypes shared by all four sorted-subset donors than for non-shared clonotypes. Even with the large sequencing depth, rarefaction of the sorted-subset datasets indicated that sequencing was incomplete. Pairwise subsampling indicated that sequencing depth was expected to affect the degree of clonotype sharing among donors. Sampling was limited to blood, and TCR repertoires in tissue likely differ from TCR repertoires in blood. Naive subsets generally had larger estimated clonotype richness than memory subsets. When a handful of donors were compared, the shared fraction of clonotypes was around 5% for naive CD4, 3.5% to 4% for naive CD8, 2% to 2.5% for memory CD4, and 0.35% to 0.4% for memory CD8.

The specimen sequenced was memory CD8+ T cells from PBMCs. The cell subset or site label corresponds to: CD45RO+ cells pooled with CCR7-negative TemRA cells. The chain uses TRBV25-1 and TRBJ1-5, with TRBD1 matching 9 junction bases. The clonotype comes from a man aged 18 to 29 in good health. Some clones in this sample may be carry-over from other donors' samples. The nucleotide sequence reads TGTGCCAGCAGCCTCGGGACAGGGAATCAGCCCCAGCATTTT. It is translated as CASSLGTGNQPQHF.